The present T cell receptor beta chain was sequenced within a study of blood T cell repertoires in COVID-19 (dated by TCRdb to 2019 to 2021). With regard to the full study: Collaborator samples came from the United States, Italy and Spain and covered acute and convalescent phases of COVID-19. Where available, HLA class I and class II types were obtained from metadata supplied by the sample provider rather than from assay-based typing. Samples were obtained from the ongoing ImmuneRACE study (first 160 participants) and from some 1,200 subjects provided by 6 global collaborators. The material from the prospective study consisted of cDNA or gDNA derived from T cells, B-cell-depleted T cells, or PBMCs. The dataset comprised deeply sampled blood TCRbeta repertoires from subjects exposed to, actively infected with, or recovered from COVID-19. The repertoires were released in a freely available public database intended as a resource for research on the immune response to SARS-CoV-2. A de-identified subject ID, COVID-19 status, age in years and sex were almost always included in the sample metadata. Paper-wide results and their limitations: How much clinical and demographic metadata was included differed by source and by participant, and the metadata was provided uncurated.

In Seattle, one collaborating source enrolled patients while the infection was active and tracked those patients longitudinally over the course of disease. Each collaborating institution followed its own protocols to collect whole blood in K2EDTA tubes. For TCRbeta analysis, collaborator samples were shipped as frozen whole blood, as isolated PBMCs, or as DNA extracted from either sample type. The CDR3 holds 18 amino acids from the cysteine to the phenylalanine. This entry keeps only the CDR3 DNA: 54 bases, framed from base 1. For CDR1 and CDR2, the germline V gene lists SGHAT and FQNNGV. Trimming at the junction amounts to 5 bases on V and 2 bases on J, and the germline ends lie 25 bases apart. TCRbeta CDR3 regions were amplified from genomic DNA using the immunoSEQ Assay, a bias-controlled multiplex PCR. The source study handled its data this way. Nucleated cell counts per sample were estimated from amplification of reference gene primers within the assay. To quantify the absolute abundance of each unique TCRbeta CDR3 rearrangement, sequence reads were collapsed and filtered. For each sample, productive Simpson clonality was calculated as the square root of Simpson's diversity index over productive rearrangements. TCRdb holds this immuneACCESS table with in-frame rearrangements only. Some clones are missing; in checked studies, unresolved V genes explain under half, and the rest has no known cause. Clone size and the V and J calls come from that table; the DNA yielded D and trimming. Counted in this sample were roughly 110,000 clones; about 79% of them appeared once. Clones ranked in the top ten supply 6.2% of the sample.

A word on this clone: The specificity of this receptor is unknown. Base qualities are not provided; no much larger clone lies one nucleotide away.

Sample: peripheral blood. The chain uses TRBV11-2 and TRBJ2-7, and possibly TRBD1, on 7 matching bases. This TCR came from an elderly man with COVID-19, enrolled during active disease. The CDR3 protein: CASSQGGTAKSSTYEQYF. The nucleotides read TGTGCCAGCAGCCAGGGGGGTACAGCTAAGAGTTCGACCTACGAGCAGTACTTC.